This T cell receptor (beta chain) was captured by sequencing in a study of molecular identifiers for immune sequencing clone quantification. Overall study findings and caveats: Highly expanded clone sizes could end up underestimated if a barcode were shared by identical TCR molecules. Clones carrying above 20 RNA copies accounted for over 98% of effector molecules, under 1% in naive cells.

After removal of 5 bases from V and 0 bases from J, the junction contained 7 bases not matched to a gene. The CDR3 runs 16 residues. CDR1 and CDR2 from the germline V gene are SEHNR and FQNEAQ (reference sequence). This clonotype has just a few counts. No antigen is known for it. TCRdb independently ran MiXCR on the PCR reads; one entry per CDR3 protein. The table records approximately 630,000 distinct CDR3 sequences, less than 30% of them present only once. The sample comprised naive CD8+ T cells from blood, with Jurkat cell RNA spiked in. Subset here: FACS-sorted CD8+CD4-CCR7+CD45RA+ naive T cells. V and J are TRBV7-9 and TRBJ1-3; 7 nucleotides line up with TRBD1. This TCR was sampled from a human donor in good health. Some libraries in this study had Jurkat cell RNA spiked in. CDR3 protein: CASSMGQLVSGNTIYF. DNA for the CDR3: TGTGCCAGCAGCATGGGACAGCTAGTCTCTGGAAACACCATATATTTT.